The 21 T cell receptor beta chains reported below all come from one sample, sequenced in a study of long-term antiretroviral therapy in people with HIV. Investigators performed immunoSEQ version v3.0 at survey level. Clones were read by immunoSEQ multiplex PCR, and TCRdb kept only the in-frame ones, dropping some. The data contain tens of thousands of clones, 84% of them singletons. This sample comprised unsorted PBMCs, obtained 3 years after starting antiretroviral therapy. Receptors were obtained from a man aged 50-60 years with HIV.

The chain links TRBV4-2 to TRBJ2-5, with TRBD1 as a possible D gene (6 bases). The CDR3 has 17 amino acids. Germline values: CDR1 LGHNA, CDR2 YNFKEQ. V was pared by 2 bases and J by 5 bases, with 21 bases between. The CDR3 protein is CASSQSRGGSLGETQYF. In nucleotides, the CDR3 is TGTGCCAGCAGCCAATCCCGAGGGGGTAGTCTTGGGGAGACCCAGTACTTC.

V is TRBV19 and J is TRBJ1-5; D remains unclear. The CDR3 consists of 15 residues. Trimming took off 4 bases at V and 0 bases at J, with 10 bases between the two ends. Germline V CDR1 and CDR2: LNHDA, SQIVND (reference sequence). The CDR3 DNA follows: TGTGCCAGTAGTAGGGCAGACTATAGCAATCAGCCCCAGCATTTT. The encoded protein is CASSRADYSNQPQHF.

This clone was seen more than once but under ten times. V usage is TRBV6-5 and J usage is TRBJ1-2, with 7 bases matching TRBD1. V lost 6 bases and J lost 1; bases outside the gene matches: 5. This CDR3 spans 14 amino acids. Germline CDR1 is MNHEY and CDR2 is SVGAGI. The CDR3 DNA reads as TGTGCCAGCAGGGAACAGGGGCGTAACTATGGCTACACCTTC. Protein: CASREQGRNYGYTF.

About this clone: At one end, the junction sequence differs from germline, possibly due to a read error. V and J are TRBV7-7 and TRBJ2-5; TRBD1 aligns across 7 bases. The germline V gene has CDR1 SSHAT and CDR2 FNYEAQ (reference sequence). The CDR3 is 14 residues long. This CDR3 reads CASSLGRGRETQYF. The CDR3 DNA is TGTGCTAGCAGCTTAGGAAGGGGGCGGGAGACCCAGTACTTC.

This clone was seen only a few times. The V and J genes are TRBV19 and TRBJ2-7; possible D gene TRBD2, 5 bases. V gave up 4 bases and J gave up 3 bases, with 10 bases separating them. Per germline, CDR1 LNHDA and CDR2 SQIVND (reference sequence). This CDR3 contains 13 residues. The CDR3 DNA reads TGTGCCAGTAGTACAGGAGAGGGCTACGAGCAGTACTTC. The encoded protein is CASSTGEGYEQYF.

The chain is built from TRBV6-5 and TRBJ2-7, with D perhaps TRBD2 (5 bases). The CDR3 has 15 residues. Trimming removed 6 bases from V and 2 bases from J, with 17 bases in between. The germline CDR1 and CDR2 sequences are MNHEY and SVGAGI. The CDR3 sequence is CASRSSFAEAYEQYF. CDR3 DNA sequence: TGTGCCAGCAGGTCGTCCTTTGCGGAGGCCTACGAGCAGTACTTC.

The chain couples TRBV10-3 to TRBJ1-5; D unclear. V lost 2 bases and J 6 bases, leaving 11 bases between the germline ends. Per germline, CDR1 ENHRY and CDR2 SYGVKD. The CDR3 spans 14 residues. The CDR3 loop reads CAISEEGMGQPQHF. The CDR3 DNA reads as TGTGCCATCAGTGAGGAAGGGATGGGTCAGCCCCAGCATTTT.

The chain joins TRBV4-3 to TRBJ2-1, with 7 positions matching TRBD2. With V trimmed by 0 bases and J by 5 bases, 10 bases remained unmatched. The V gene's germline CDR1 is LGHNA and CDR2 YSLEER. The CDR3 has 17 amino acids. The CDR3 bases are TGCGCCAGCAGCCAAGATGTAAACGGGGGGAACAACAATGAGCAGTTCTTC. Residues: CASSQDVNGGNNNEQFF.

This chain connects TRBV10-2 to TRBJ2-7; 12 bases are shared with TRBD2. The CDR3 loop spans 15 amino acids. Trimming at V came to 6 bases and at J to 0 bases, leaving 3 bases not matched to a gene. Germline assignment: CDR1 WSHSY and CDR2 SAAADI. The CDR3, as DNA: TGCGCCAGCAGGAGGACTAGCGGGGACTCCTACGAGCAGTACTTC. As protein: CASRRTSGDSYEQYF.

This chain joins TRBV11-3 and TRBJ2-1; D may be TRBD2 (7 bases). The CDR3 totals 17 residues. In germline, CDR1 is SGHNT, CDR2 YENEEA. V dropped 5 bases and J dropped 8 bases, with 25 bases sitting between them. DNA for the CDR3: TGTGCCAGCAGCCCCCTTAGGGGGGGGGCCGGATCTCATGAGCAGTTCTTC. Translating gives CASSPLRGGAGSHEQFF.

The CDR3: CASSQGDKGYNEKLFF. In DNA, the CDR3 is TGTGCCAGCAGCCAAGGCGACAAGGGATATAATGAAAAACTGTTTTTT. The chain couples TRBV14 to TRBJ1-4, with D uncertain. Per the germline V gene, CDR1 is SGHDN and CDR2 is FVKESK. This CDR3 is built from 16 residues. Trimming stripped 1 base from V and 4 bases from J, with 13 bases between. The full variable domain, in which reference TRBV14 and TRBJ1-4 provide the parts outside the CDR3, is EAGVTQFPSHSVIEKGQTVTLRCDPISGHDNLYWYRRVMGKEIKFLLHFVKESKQDESGMPNNRFLAERTGGTYSTLKVQPAELEDSGVYFCASSQGDKGYNEKLFFGSGTQLSVL.

This sequence joins TRBV5-1 and TRBJ2-1; 7 positions agree with TRBD1. Germline V lookup: CDR1 SGHRS, CDR2 YFSETQ. V shed 4 bases and J 8 bases; nucleotides not matched to a gene: 9. There are 14 residues in the CDR3. Here the CDR3 DNA reads TGCGCCAGCAGCCTCAGGGGGTTATCCGATGAGCAGTTCTTC. Its translation is CASSLRGLSDEQFF.

V and J are TRBV27 and TRBJ2-7; D is unclear. The V end lost 11 bases, the J end lost 3 bases, and 11 bases lay between the germline ends. CDR3 length: 11 residues. CDR1 and CDR2 from the germline V gene are MNHEY and SMNVEV (reference sequence). This CDR3 reads CAATNGYEQYF. The CDR3 DNA reads as TGTGCCGCCACTAATGGCTACGAGCAGTACTTC.

This chain joins TRBV9 and TRBJ1-2; D is perhaps TRBD1 (5 bases). The V gene's germline CDR1 is SGDLS and CDR2 YYNGEE. The CDR3 has 15 residues. Trimming took off 3 bases at V and 6 bases at J, with 18 bases between the two ends. The CDR3 loop reads CASSGKWGQMDGYTF. The CDR3 nucleotides read TGTGCCAGCAGCGGGAAGTGGGGCCAAATGGATGGCTACACCTTC.

The chain joins TRBV27 to TRBJ1-2; D is unresolved. The CDR3 has 13 residues. The V gene lost 3 bases and the J gene lost 4 bases, with 9 bases spanning the gap. Germline values: CDR1 MNHEY, CDR2 SMNVEV (reference sequence). The CDR3 loop reads CASSFSPIYGYTF. CDR3 nucleotides: TGTGCCAGCAGTTTTTCCCCCATCTATGGCTACACCTTC.

V usage is TRBV27 and J usage is TRBJ1-2; the D is unclear. The V gene lost 2 bases and the J gene lost 5 bases, with 12 bases spanning the gap. This CDR3 contains 14 residues. Germline V gene data show CDR1 as MNHEY and CDR2 as SMNVEV (reference sequence). The CDR3 DNA reads TGTGCCAGCAGTTTAGCTCCAGAAGGGTATGGCTACACCTTC. Residues: CASSLAPEGYGYTF.

The genes are TRBV27 and TRBJ1-4, with unresolved D. The germline V and J ends were trimmed by 0 bases and 0 bases, with 8 bases remaining between them. Germline V lookup: CDR1 MNHEY, CDR2 SMNVEV (reference sequence). There are 16 residues in the CDR3. The CDR3 protein is CASSLSVAATNEKLFF. The CDR3 DNA reads TGTGCCAGCAGTTTATCGGTGGCAGCAACTAATGAAAAACTGTTTTTT. Drawing the rest from reference TRBV27 and TRBJ1-4, the complete variable domain is EAQVTQNPRYLITVTGKKLTVTCSQNMNHEYMSWYRQDPGLGLRQIYYSMNVEVTDKGDVPEGYKVSRKEKRNFPLILESPSPNQTSLYFCASSLSVAATNEKLFFGSGTQLSVL.

The gene calls are TRBV28 and TRBJ2-3; D not certain. V was cut by 2 bases and J by 5 bases, with 20 bases left in between. Germline V CDR1 and CDR2: MDHEN, SYDVKM. The length of the CDR3 is 17 residues. The CDR3 loop reads CASSLADQFSGRDTQYF. The CDR3 DNA reads TGTGCCAGCAGTTTAGCTGATCAATTCTCGGGCCGAGATACGCAGTATTTT.

The genes are TRBV28 and TRBJ1-2, with 11 bases aligning to TRBD1. CDR3 length: 13 residues. Germline V gene lookup returns CDR1 MDHEN and CDR2 SYDVKM. The V segment lost 10 bases and the J segment 4 bases; nucleotides outside the gene matches: 5. CDR3 amino acids: CATWTGGVYGYTF. The CDR3 nucleotides are TGTGCCACCTGGACAGGGGGCGTCTATGGCTACACCTTC.

The chain combines TRBV5-1 with TRBJ2-1, with 10 bases matching TRBD2. The CDR3 runs to 15 residues. Germline assignment: CDR1 SGHRS and CDR2 YFSETQ. With V trimmed by 4 bases and J by 7 bases, 8 bases remained unmatched. The DNA of the CDR3 is TGCGCCAGCAGCCTAGAACTAGCGGGATATAATGAGCAGTTCTTC. It encodes CASSLELAGYNEQFF.

The V gene is TRBV7-2, the J gene TRBJ2-5; TRBD1 is a possible D gene (6 bases). V lost 5 bases to trimming and J lost 6 bases, with 13 bases between them. The germline gives CDR1 SGHTA, CDR2 FQGNSA. This CDR3 has 13 amino acids. The CDR3 sequence: CASSEQGWQTQYF. As DNA, the CDR3 is TGTGCCAGCAGCGAACAGGGTTGGCAGACCCAGTACTTC.